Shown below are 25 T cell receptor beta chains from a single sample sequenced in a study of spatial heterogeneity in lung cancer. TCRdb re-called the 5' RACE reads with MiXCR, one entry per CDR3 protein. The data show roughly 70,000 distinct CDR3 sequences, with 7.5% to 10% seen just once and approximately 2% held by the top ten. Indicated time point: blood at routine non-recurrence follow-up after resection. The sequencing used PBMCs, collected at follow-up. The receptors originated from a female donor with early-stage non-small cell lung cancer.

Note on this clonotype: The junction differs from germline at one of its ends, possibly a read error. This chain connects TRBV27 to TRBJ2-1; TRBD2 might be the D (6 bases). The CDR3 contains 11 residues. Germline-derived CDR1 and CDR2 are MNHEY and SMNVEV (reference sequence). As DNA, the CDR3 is TGTGCCGCCGGGAGCTACAATCAGCAGTTCTTC. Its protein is CAAGSYNQQFF.

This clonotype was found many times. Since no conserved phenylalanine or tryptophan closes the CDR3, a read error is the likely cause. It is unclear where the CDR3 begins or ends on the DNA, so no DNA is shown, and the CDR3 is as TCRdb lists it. CDR3: CASSPPERTVLGT. This rearrangement joins TRBV7-9 to TRBJ1-1; TRBD1, the D gene given by the table, was not confirmed from the DNA. A total of 13 residues make up the CDR3, ends included. CDR1 is SEHNR, CDR2 FQNEAQ, per germline (reference sequence).

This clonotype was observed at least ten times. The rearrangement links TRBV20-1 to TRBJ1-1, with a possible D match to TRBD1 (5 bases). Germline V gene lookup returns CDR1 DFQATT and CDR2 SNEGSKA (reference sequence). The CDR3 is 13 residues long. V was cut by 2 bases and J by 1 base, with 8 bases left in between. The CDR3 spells CSARRDGNTEAFF. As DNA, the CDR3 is TGCAGTGCTAGACGGGACGGGAACACTGAAGCTTTCTTT.

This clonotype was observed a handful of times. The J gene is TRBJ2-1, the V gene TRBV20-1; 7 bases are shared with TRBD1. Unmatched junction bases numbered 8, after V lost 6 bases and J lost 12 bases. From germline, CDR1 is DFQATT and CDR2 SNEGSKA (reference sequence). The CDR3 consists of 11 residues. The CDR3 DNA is TGCAGTGCCCCCGGGACAGAGGGGCAGTTCTTC. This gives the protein CSAPGTEGQFF.

The CDR3 bases are TGCGCCAGCAGTGAGAGGACAGCCACCGGGGAGCTGTTTTTT. Translating it yields CASSERTATGELFF. The chain links TRBV10-1 to TRBJ2-2; perhaps TRBD1 as D (6 bases). Germline V gene data show CDR1 as WNHNN and CDR2 as SYGVQD (reference sequence). The CDR3 length is 14 residues. The ends were cut back, 2 bases at V and 4 bases at J, with 8 bases in the middle.

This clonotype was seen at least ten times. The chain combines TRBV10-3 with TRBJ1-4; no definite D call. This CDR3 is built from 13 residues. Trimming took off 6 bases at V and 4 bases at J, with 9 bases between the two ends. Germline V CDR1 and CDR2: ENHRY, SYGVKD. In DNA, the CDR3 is TGTGCCATCAGCACCGCCTATAATGAAAAACTGTTTTTT. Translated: CAISTAYNEKLFF.

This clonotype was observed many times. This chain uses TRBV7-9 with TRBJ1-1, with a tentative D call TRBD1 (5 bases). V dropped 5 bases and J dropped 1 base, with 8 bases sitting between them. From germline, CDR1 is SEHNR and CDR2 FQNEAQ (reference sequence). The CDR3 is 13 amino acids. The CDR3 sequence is CASSHGTNTEAFF. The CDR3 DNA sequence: TGTGCCAGCAGCCACGGGACGAACACTGAAGCTTTCTTT.

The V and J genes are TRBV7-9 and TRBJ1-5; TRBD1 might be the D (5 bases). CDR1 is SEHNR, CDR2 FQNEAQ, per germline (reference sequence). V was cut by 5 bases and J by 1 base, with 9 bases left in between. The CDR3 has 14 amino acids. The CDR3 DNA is TGTGCCAGCAGCCCGGGGACCAGCAATCAGCCCCAGCATTTT. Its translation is CASSPGTSNQPQHF.

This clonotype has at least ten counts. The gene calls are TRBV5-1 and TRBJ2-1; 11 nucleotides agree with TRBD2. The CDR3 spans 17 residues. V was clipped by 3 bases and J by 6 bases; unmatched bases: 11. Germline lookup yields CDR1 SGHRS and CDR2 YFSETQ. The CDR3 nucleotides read TGCGCCAGCAGCTCCTTAACTAGCGGGAGTTCCCCCAATGAGCAGTTCTTC. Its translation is CASSSLTSGSSPNEQFF.

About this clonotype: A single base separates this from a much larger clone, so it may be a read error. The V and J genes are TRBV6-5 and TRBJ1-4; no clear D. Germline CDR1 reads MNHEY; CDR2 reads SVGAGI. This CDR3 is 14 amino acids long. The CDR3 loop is CASRGGSWNDKLFF. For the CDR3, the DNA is TGTGCCAGCAGGGGCGGGTCTTGGAATGATAAACTGTTTTTT.

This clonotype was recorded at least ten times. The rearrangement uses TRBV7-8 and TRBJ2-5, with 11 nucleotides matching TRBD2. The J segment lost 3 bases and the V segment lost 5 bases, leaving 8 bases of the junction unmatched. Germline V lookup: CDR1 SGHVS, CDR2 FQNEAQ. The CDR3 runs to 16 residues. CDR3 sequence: CASSRTLGLAEETQYF. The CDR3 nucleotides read TGTGCCAGCAGCCGAACCCTGGGACTAGCGGAAGAGACCCAGTACTTC.

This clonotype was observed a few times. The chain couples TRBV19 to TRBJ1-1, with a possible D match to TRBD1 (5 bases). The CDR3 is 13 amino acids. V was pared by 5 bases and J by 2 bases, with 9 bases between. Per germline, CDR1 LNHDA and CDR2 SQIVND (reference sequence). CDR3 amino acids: CASSVRDNTEAFF. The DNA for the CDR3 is TGTGCCAGTAGTGTCCGGGACAACACTGAAGCTTTCTTT.

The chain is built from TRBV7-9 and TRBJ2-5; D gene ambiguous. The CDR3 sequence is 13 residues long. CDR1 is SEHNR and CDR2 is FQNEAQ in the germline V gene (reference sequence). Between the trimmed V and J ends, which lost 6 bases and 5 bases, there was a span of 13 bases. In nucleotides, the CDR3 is TGTGCCAGCAGTGGAGAGAGTAAGGAGACCCAGTACTTC. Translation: CASSGESKETQYF.

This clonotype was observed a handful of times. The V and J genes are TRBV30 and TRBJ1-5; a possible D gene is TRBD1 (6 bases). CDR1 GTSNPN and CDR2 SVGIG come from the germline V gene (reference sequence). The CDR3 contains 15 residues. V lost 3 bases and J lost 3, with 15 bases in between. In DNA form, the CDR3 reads TGTGCCTGGAGAATACAGGGCGGCAACAATCAGCCCCAGCATTTT. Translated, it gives CAWRIQGGNNQPQHF.

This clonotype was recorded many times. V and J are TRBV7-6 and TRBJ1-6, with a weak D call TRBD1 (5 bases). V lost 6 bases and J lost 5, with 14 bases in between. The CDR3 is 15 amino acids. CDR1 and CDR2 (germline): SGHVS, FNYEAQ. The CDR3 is CASRSIRGDNSPLHF. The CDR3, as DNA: TGTGCCAGCAGATCTATCCGGGGCGATAATTCACCCCTCCACTTT.

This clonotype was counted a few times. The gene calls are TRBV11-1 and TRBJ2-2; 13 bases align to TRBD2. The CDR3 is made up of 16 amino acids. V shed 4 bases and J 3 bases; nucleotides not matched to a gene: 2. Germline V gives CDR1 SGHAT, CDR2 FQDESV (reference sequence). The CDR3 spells CASSWTSGSHTGELFF. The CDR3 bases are TGTGCCAGCAGCTGGACTAGCGGGAGCCACACCGGGGAGCTGTTTTTT. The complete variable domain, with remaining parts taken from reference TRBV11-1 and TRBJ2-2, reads EAEVAQSPRYKITEKSQAVAFWCDPISGHATLYWYRQILGQGPELLVQFQDESVVDDSQLPKDRFSAERLKGVDSTLKIQPAELGDSAMYLCASSWTSGSHTGELFFGEGSRLTVL.

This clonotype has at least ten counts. The CDR3 here is CASSDLPLAGTSYEQYF. As DNA, the CDR3 is TGTGCCAGCAGTGACCTCCCCCTAGCGGGAACCTCCTACGAGCAGTACTTC. The chain links TRBV2 to TRBJ2-7; 9 nucleotides agree with TRBD2. J gave up 0 bases and V 3 bases, and 9 bases lay outside the gene matches. The germline V gene has CDR1 SNHLY and CDR2 FYNNEI. This CDR3 comprises 17 residues.

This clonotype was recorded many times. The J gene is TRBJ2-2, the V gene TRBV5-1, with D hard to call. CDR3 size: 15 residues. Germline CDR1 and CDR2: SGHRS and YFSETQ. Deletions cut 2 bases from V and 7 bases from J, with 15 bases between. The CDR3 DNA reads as TGCGCCAGCAGCTTCCGCCAGGCTTTTAGCGGGGAGCTGTTTTTT. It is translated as CASSFRQAFSGELFF.

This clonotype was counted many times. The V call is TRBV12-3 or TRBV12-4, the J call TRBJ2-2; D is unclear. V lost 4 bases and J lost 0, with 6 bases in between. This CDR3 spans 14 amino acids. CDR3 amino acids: CASSSGANTGELFF. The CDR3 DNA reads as TGTGCCAGCAGTTCAGGTGCGAACACCGGGGAGCTGTTTTTT.

The CDR3 here is CAIEEWAKGSGYGYTF. In DNA, the CDR3 is TGTGCCATCGAGGAGTGGGCCAAGGGGTCGGGCTATGGCTACACCTTC. The chain carries TRBV10-3 and TRBJ1-2, with D possibly being TRBD1 (5 bases). Between the trimmed V and J ends, which lost 8 bases and 4 bases, there was a span of 23 bases. Germline CDR1 reads ENHRY; CDR2 reads SYGVKD. This CDR3 has 16 residues.

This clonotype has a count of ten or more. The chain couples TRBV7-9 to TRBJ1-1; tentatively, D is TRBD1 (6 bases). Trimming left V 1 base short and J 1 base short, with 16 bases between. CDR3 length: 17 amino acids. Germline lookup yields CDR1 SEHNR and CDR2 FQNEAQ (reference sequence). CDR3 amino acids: CASSLGANRVWNTEAFF. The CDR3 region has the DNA TGTGCCAGCAGCTTAGGGGCCAACAGGGTTTGGAACACTGAAGCTTTCTTT.

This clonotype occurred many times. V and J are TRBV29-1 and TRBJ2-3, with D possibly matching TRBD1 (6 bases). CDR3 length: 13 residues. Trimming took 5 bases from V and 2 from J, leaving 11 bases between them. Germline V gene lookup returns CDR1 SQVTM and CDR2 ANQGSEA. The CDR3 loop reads CSVTGPNTDTQYF. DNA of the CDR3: TGCAGCGTTACAGGGCCTAACACAGATACGCAGTATTTT.

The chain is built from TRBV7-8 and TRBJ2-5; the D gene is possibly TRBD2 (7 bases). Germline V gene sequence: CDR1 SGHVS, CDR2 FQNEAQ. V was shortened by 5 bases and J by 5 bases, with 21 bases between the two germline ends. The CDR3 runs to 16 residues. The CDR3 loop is CASSPSRGTRMETQYF. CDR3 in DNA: TGTGCCAGCAGCCCCTCGCGGGGGACAAGGATGGAGACCCAGTACTTC.

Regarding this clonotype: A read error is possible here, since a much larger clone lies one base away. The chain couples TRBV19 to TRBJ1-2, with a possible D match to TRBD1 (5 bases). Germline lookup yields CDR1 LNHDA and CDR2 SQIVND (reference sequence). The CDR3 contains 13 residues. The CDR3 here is CAGRTTAGYGYTF. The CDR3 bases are TGTGCCGGTAGGACGACAGCGGGTTATGGCTACACCTTC.

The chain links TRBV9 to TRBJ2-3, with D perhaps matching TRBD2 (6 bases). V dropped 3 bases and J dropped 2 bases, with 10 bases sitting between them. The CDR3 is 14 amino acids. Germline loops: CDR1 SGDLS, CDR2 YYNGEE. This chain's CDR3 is CASSAGTSTDTQYF. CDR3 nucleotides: TGTGCCAGCAGCGCCGGGACTTCCACAGATACGCAGTATTTT.